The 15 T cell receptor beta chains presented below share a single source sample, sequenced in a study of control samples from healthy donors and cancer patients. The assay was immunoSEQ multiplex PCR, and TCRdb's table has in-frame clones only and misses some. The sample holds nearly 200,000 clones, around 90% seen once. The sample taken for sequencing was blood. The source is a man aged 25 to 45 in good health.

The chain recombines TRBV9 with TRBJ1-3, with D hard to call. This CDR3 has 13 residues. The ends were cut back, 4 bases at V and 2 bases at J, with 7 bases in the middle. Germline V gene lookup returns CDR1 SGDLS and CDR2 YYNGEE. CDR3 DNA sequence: TGTGCCAGCAGCTCAAGTACTGGAAACACCATATATTTT. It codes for CASSSSTGNTIYF.

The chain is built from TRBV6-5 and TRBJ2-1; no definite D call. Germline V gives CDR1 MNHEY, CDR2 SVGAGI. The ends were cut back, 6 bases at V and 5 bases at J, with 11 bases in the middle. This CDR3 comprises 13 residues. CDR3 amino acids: CASSRPQDNEQFF. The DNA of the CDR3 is TGTGCCAGCAGCAGACCCCAGGACAATGAGCAGTTCTTC.

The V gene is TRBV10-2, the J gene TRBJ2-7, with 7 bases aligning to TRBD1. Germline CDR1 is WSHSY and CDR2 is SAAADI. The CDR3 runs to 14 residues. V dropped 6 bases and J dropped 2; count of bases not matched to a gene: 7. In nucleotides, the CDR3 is TGCGCCAGCAGGACGGACAGGTCCACCTACGAGCAGTACTTC. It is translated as CASRTDRSTYEQYF.

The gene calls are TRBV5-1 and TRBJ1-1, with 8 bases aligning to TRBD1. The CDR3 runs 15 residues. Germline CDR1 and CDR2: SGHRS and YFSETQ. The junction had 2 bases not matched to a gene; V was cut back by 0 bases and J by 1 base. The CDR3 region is CASSLVGTGNTEAFF. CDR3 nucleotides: TGCGCCAGCAGCTTGGTAGGGACAGGGAACACTGAAGCTTTCTTT.

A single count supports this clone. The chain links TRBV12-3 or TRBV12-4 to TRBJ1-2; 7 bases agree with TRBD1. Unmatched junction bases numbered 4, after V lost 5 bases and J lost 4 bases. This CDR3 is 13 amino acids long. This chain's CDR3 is CASSGDSPYGYTF. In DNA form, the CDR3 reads TGTGCCAGCAGTGGGGACAGTCCCTATGGCTACACCTTC.

CDR3 amino acids: CASSYTGGAYPGNTIYF. The CDR3 DNA reads TGTGCCAGCAGTTACACGGGGGGGGCTTACCCTGGAAACACCATATATTTT. This chain joins TRBV27 and TRBJ1-3; possible D gene TRBD1, 6 bases. V was cut by 4 bases and J by 2 bases, with 18 bases left in between. This CDR3 region has 17 residues. Per the germline V gene, CDR1 is MNHEY and CDR2 is SMNVEV (reference sequence).

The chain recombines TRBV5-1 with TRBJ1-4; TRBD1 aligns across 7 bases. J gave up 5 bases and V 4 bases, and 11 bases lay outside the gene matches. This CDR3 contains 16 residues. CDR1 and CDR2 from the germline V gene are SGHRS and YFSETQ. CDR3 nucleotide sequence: TGCGCCAGCAGCCTGACCGGGACAGCCCGGAATGAAAAACTGTTTTTT. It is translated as CASSLTGTARNEKLFF.

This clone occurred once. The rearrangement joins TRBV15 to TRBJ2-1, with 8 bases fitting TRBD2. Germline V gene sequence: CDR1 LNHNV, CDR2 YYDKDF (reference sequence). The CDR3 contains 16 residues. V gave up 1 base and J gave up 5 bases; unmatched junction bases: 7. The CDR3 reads CATSRVVTGGHNEQFF. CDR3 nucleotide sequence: TGTGCCACCAGCAGAGTGGTAACGGGGGGGCACAATGAGCAGTTCTTC. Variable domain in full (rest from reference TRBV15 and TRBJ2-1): DAMVIQNPRYQVTQFGKPVTLSCSQTLNHNVMYWYQQKSSQAPKLLFHYYDKDFNNEADTPDNFQSRRPNTSFCFLDIRSPGLGDTAMYLCATSRVVTGGHNEQFFGPGTRLTVL.

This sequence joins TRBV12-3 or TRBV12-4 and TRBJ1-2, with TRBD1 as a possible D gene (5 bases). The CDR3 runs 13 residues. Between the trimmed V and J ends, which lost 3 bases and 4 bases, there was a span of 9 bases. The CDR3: CASSLLGVYGYTF. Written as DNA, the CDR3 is TGTGCCAGCAGTTTGTTGGGGGTCTATGGCTACACCTTC.

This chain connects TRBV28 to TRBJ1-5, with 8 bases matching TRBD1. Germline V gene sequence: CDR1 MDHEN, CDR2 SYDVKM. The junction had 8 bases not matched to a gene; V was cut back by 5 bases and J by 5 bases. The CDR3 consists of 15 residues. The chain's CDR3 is CASSKGTGAYQPQHF. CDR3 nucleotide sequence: TGTGCCAGCAGTAAGGGGACAGGTGCATATCAGCCCCAGCATTTT.

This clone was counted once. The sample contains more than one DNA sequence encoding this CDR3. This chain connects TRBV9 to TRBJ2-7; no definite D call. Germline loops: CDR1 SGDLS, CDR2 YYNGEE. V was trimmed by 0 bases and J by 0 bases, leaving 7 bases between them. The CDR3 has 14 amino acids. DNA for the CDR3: TGTGCCAGCAGCGTAGATAGGAGCTCCTACGAGCAGTACTTC. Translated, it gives CASSVDRSSYEQYF.

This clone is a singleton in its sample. CDR3 nucleotide sequence: TGTGCCTGGAGTGACAGGGAAAATCAGCCCCAGCATTTT. This gives the protein CAWSDRENQPQHF. This chain connects TRBV30 to TRBJ1-5; TRBD1 is a possible D gene (6 bases). The V and J ends lost 1 base and 4 bases respectively, with 8 bases between them. The germline gives CDR1 GTSNPN, CDR2 SVGIG (reference sequence). The CDR3 covers 13 residues.

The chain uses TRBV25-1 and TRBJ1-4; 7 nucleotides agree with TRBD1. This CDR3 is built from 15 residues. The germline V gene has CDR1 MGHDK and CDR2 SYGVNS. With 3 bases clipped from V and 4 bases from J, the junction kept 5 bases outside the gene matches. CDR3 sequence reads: CASSDRDSYNEKLFF. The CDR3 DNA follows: TGTGCCAGCAGTGATCGGGACAGCTATAATGAAAAACTGTTTTTT.

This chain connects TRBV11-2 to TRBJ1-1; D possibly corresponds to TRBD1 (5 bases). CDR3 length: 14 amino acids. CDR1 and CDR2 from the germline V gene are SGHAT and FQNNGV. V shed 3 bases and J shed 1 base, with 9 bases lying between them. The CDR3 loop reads CASSFWGSNTEAFF. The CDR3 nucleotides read TGTGCCAGCAGCTTTTGGGGGTCGAACACTGAAGCTTTCTTT.

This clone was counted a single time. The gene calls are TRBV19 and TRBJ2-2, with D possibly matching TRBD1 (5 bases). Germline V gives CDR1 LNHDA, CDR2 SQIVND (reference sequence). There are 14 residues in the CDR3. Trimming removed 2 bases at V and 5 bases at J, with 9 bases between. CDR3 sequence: CASSILGVTGELFF. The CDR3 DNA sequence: TGTGCCAGTAGTATATTAGGGGTGACCGGGGAGCTGTTTTTT.